This entry concerns a single T cell receptor beta chain. Its target is unknown. CDR3 length equals 12 residues. Deletions cut 4 bases from V and 7 bases from J, with 11 bases between. Germline CDR1 is SGHVS and CDR2 is FQNEAQ. Each PCR contained spiked synthetic TR CDR3 controls spanning every V-J pairing. Generated by immunoSEQ multiplex PCR, the TCRdb table keeps only in-frame clones and is missing some. This table has some 30,000 clones, about 88% appearing once. The data are from a study of multiple sclerosis patients with progressive multifocal leukoencephalopathy. Whole-study findings and limits: It is unclear whether the findings reflect JC virus infection or general immunocompromise. PML-onset expanded TRB clones were detectable before and during natalizumab therapy.

Regarding time point: before natalizumab initiation. This chain uses TRBV7-8 with TRBJ2-7; D is uncertain. This clonotype was obtained from a human donor with multiple sclerosis. What was sequenced was PBMCs. The CDR3 DNA reads TGTGCCAGCAGCTCAGCCTTTGGGGAGCAGTACTTC. Amino acids: CASSSAFGEQYF.